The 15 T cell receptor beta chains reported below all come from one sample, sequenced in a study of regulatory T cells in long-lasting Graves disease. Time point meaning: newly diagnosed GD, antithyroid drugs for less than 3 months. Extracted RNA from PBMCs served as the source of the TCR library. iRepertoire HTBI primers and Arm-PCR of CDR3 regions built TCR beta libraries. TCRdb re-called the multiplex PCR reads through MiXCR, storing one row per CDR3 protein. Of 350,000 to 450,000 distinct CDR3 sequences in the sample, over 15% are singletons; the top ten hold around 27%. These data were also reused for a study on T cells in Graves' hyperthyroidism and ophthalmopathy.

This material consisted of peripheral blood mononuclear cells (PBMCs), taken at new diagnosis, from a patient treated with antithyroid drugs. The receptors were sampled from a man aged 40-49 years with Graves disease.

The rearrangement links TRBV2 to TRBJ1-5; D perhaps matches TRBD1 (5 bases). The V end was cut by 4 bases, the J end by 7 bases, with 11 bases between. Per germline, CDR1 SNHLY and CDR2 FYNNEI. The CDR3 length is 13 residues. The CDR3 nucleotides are TGTGCCAGCAGTGTTCAGGGAGAACAGCCCCAGCATTTT. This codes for CASSVQGEQPQHF.

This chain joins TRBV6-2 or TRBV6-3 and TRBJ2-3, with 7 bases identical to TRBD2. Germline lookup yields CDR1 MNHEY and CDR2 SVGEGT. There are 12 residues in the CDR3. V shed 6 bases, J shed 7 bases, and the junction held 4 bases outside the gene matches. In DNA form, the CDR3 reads TGTGCCAGCAGCCAAGCGGGAAATACGCAGTATTTT. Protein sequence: CASSQAGNTQYF.

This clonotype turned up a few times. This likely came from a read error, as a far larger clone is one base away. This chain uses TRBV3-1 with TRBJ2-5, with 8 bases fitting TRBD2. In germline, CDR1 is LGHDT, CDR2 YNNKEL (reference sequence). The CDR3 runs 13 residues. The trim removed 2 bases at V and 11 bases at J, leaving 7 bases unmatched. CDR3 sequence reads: CASSQRTSNEQYF. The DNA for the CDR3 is TGTGCCAGCAGCCAAAGGACTAGCAATGAGCAGTACTTC.

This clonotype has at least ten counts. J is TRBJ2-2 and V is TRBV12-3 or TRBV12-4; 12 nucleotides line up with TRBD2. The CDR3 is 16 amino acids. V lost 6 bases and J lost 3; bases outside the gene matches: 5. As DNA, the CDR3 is TGTGCCAGCAGGTCCAGACTAGCGGGGGACACCGGGGAGCTGTTTTTT. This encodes CASRSRLAGDTGELFF.

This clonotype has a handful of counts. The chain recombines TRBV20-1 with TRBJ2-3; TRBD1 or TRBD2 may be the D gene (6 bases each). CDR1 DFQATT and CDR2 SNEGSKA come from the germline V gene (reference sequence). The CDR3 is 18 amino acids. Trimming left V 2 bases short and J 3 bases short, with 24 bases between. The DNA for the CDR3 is TGCAGTGCTAGACCTTCAGGAGGAGGGGGGTGGGTGACAGATACGCAGTATTTT. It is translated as CSARPSGGGGWVTDTQYF.

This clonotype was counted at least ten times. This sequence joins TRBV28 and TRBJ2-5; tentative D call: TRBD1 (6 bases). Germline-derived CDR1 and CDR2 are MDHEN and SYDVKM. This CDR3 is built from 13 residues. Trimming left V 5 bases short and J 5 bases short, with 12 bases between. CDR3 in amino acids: CASSLRTEETQYF. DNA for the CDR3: TGTGCCAGCAGTCTCCGGACAGAGGAGACCCAGTACTTC.

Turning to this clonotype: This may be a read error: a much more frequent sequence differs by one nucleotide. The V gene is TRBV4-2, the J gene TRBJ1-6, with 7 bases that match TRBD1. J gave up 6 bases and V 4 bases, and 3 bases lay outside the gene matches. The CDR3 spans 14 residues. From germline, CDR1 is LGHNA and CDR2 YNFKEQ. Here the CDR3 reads CASSLRDSNSPLHF. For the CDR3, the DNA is TGTGCCAGCAGCCTCCGGGACAGTAATTCACCCCTCCACTTT.

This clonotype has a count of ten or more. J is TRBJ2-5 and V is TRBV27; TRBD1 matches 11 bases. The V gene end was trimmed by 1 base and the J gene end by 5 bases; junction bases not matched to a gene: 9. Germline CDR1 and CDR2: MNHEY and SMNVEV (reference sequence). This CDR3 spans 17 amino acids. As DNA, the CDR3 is TGTGCCAGCAGTTTATTAGGGACAGGGGGGGTCGGGGAGACCCAGTACTTC. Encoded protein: CASSLLGTGGVGETQYF.

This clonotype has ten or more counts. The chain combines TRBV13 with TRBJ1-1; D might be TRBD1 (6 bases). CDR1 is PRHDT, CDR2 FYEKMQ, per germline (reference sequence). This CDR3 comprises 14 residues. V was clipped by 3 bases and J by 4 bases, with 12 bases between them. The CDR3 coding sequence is TGTGCCAGCAGCTTGTTTGAGGGGGGCACTGAAGCTTTCTTT. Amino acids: CASSLFEGGTEAFF.

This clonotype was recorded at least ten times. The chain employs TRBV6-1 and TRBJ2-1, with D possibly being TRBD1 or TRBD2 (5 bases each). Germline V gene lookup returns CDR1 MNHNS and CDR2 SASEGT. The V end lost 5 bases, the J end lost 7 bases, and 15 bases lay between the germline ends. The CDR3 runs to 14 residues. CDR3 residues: CASSQGPTINEQFF. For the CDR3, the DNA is TGTGCCAGCAGTCAGGGACCAACAATTAATGAGCAGTTCTTC.

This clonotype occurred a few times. DNA for the CDR3: TGCGCCAGCAGCCAAGTCCTACGGGGGGCCTACACAGATACGCAGTATTTT. Protein product: CASSQVLRGAYTDTQYF. J is TRBJ2-3 and V is TRBV4-3, with a possible D match to TRBD2 (7 bases). The CDR3 is 17 residues long. Germline V gene sequence: CDR1 LGHNA, CDR2 YSLEER. The V end was cut by 1 base, the J end by 2 bases, with 16 bases between.

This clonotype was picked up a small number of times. The CDR3 DNA follows: TGTGCCAGCAGCCAAGAAGCGGGCACAGATACGCAGTATTTT. Protein: CASSQEAGTDTQYF. This chain links TRBV4-2 with TRBJ2-3; a weak D match, TRBD2 (5 bases). The V gene lost 0 bases and the J gene lost 1 base, with 5 bases spanning the gap. Germline CDR1 LGHNA, CDR2 YNFKEQ. CDR3 size: 14 residues.

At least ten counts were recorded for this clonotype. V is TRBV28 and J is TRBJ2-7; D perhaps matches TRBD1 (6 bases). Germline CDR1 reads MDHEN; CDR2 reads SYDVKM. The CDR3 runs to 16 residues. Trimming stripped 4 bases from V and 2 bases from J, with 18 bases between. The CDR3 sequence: CASSSPSRDKAYEQYF. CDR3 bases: TGTGCCAGCAGTTCTCCAAGCCGGGACAAGGCCTACGAGCAGTACTTC.

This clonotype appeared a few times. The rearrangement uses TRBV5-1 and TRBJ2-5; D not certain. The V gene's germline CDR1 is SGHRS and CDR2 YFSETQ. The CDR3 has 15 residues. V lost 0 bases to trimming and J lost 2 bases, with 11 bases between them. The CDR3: CASSLDVGSQETQYF. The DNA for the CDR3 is TGCGCCAGCAGCTTGGATGTCGGGTCTCAAGAGACCCAGTACTTC.

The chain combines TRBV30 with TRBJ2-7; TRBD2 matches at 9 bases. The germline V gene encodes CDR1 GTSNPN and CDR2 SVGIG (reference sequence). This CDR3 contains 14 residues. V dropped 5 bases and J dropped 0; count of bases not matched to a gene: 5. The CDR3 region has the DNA TGTGCCTGGGAGGCGGGGGGGAGCTCCTACGAGCAGTACTTC. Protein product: CAWEAGGSSYEQYF.